The sequence of this T cell receptor (beta chain) was determined in a study of beta chain features in type 1 diabetes (dated by TCRdb to the late 2010s). Study-level background: Mean age, gender distribution, total cell number and subset yield did not differ between patients and healthy donors. A total of 90 million to 140 million sorted cells were examined across all samples, and RNA yield correlated strongly with the number of cells per subset. In the study, recently diagnosed type 1 diabetes patients and matched healthy donors were compared on the TCRB repertoires of their sorted circulating CD4+ T cell subsets. Naive and central memory subsets were obtained from all 30 or so donors, but regulatory and stem cell-like memory subsets were isolated from only 8 patients and roughly 8 healthy donors.

All of the isolated RNA was reverse transcribed with the High Capacity cDNA Reverse Transcription Kit, so expressed TCRB transcripts were sequenced. Deep immunoSEQ sequencing was performed on naive, central memory and regulatory T cell samples, with an average of roughly 3.6 million total reads per sample. Sorted cells were lysed in RLT buffer and RNA was extracted with DNase-treated RNeasy Micro or Mini kits, depending on cell number. Each cell subset was processed separately to prevent cross-contamination, with patient and healthy donor samples processed together. TCRB sequences were amplified from cDNA with the immunoSEQ multiplex PCR, producing 87-bp fragments spanning the CDR3 region. Sequencing of the amplicons was performed on the Illumina HiSeq platform. For the original study's pipeline: PCR bias was computationally corrected using synthetic template baselines, reads within Hamming distance 2 were collapsed, and singletons that could not be merged were discarded. By aligning reads against IMGT, V, D and J genes, CDR3 length, and insertions or deletions at six rearrangement sites were assigned. Within each subset, clonotype counts were normalized to sorted cell number, and only after that were true diversity and Gini coefficients computed with the tcR R package. Repertoire sharing was quantified using the overlap coefficient calculated on TCRB nucleotide sequences. As a proxy for the pre-selection repertoire, out-of-frame TCRB sequences from naive cells were analyzed. TCRdb provides this immuneACCESS table in a form limited to in-frame rearrangements. Some clones are lacking; in checked studies, under half of them reflect an unresolved V gene, and why the rest are absent is not known. For V, J and clone size, that table is used; D and trimming come from the DNA. The table for this sample lists 600,000 to 650,000 clones; around 15% of them were counted only once. The top ten constitute about 0.097% of the sample.

Each donor gave one peripheral blood draw, roughly 110 mL on average, collected into heparinised tubes. A BD FACSAria II was used to sort naive, central memory, regulatory and stem cell-like memory CD4+ T cells with a panel that included CD45RO, CCR7, CD25, CD127, CD95 and CD27. Every sorted population had a purity above 95%. PBMCs were isolated right away by Lymphoprep density gradient centrifugation and were stained directly, without culture. To minimize batch effects, samples were stained and sorted in pairs, one healthy donor with one patient per experiment. Study-level results and caveats: PCR might favor shorter templates, but patient and control samples were amplified and corrected together, so any skew would affect both groups equally. Patients with type 1 diabetes made fewer insertions and deleted more nucleotides at VDJ recombination sites, implying thymic rearrangement abnormalities. A moderate but significant shortening of TCRB CDR3 length was observed in type 1 diabetes patients in all four CD4+ subsets. Because small numbers of individuals were included in the HLA sub-analyses, any influence of HLA type on TCRB rearrangement was left unresolved. Because cDNA was sequenced instead of genomic DNA, activated cells with high expression could be over-represented, although the groups did not differ in activation or CD3 levels. Naive, central memory and regulatory TCRB repertoires appeared more similar among patients than among healthy donors.

Only a few counts were recorded for this clone. This clone's antigen is unknown. The record has no base qualities; no much larger clone is one base away. The CDR3 runs 12 amino acids, cysteine and phenylalanine included. Solely the CDR3 DNA is kept, with 36 bases framed from the first base. The CDR1 and CDR2 encoded by the germline V gene (reference sequence) are GTSNPN and SVGIG. The junction shows trimming of 7 bases on V and 5 bases on J, plus 9 bases between the germline ends. This chain is built from TRBV30 and TRBJ1-6, with no D gene named confidently. This clonotype was obtained from a man between 18 and 29 years old in good health. Source material: naive CD4+ T cells from blood. This specimen's cell subset or site label, interpreted: true naive CD4+ T cells. The DNA is as follows: TGTGCCTCAGGACGGAATAATTCACCCCTCCACTTT. This translates into CASGRNNSPLHF.